A single sample gave rise to the 17 T cell receptor delta chains below, sequenced in a study of γδ T cells in repeated Plasmodium falciparum infection. Gammadelta T cells were flow-sorted from PBMC into Vgamma9/Vdelta2+ and Vdelta2-negative populations for bulk analysis. TCRdb reanalyzed the multiplex PCR reads using CATT. Here the sample spans roughly 90,000 delta-chain clones, roughly 0.98% being singletons. Sequencing was performed on gamma-delta T cells from blood. The receptors shown here come from a pool of human donors (malaria-infected and uninfected, not separated).

This clone was seen a few times. Translating this DNA gives a protein that differs at residue 6 from the TCRdb one, which belongs to a much larger clone; a read error is likely, and the protein shown is this translation. The V call is TRDV2, the J call TRDJ1, with 9 nucleotides matching TRDD3. CDR1 GEAIGNYY and CDR2 EKD come from the germline V gene. The CDR3 extends over 16 amino acids. The V and J ends lost 0 bases and 6 bases, in that order; junction bases with no gene match: 10. The CDR3 DNA reads as TGTGCCTGTGACACCGATTTTCTGGGGGATGTAAATAAACTCATCTTT. It is translated as CACDTDFLGDVNKLIF.

In its sample, this clone was seen a few times. TCRdb has a much larger clone's protein, which differs at residue 3 from the translation of this DNA, likely because of a read error; what is shown is the protein translated from the DNA. The rearrangement joins TRDV1 to TRDJ1; 12 bases map to TRDD3. TCRdb is silent on the J gene; assignment here came from matching the DNA to germline. The V gene's germline CDR1 is TSWWSYY and CDR2 QGS. CDR3 length: 18 residues. This CDR3 is CAPGDGSWGIRDTDKLIF. CDR3 sequence (DNA): TGTGCTCCTGGGGACGGCTCCTGGGGGATACGAGACACCGATAAACTCATCTTT.

This clone was observed a handful of times. The TCRdb record carries a much larger clone's protein, which differs from this DNA's translation at residue 4; a read error is the likely cause, and the protein listed here is the DNA translation. V is TRDV1 and J is TRDJ1, with D perhaps being TRDD2 or TRDD3 (9 bases each). Here the J gene was assigned by germline matching of the DNA, as TCRdb has none. CDR3 size: 22 residues. Germline-derived CDR1 and CDR2 are TSWWSYY and QGS. As DNA, the CDR3 is TGTGCTCTTAGGGAGCCCGGCCTTCCTACGTTCTTGGGGGATAGGGGCACCGATAAACTCATCTTT. Translated, it gives CALREPGLPTFLGDRGTDKLIF.

This clone was counted ten times or more. Only one base separates this from a far larger clonotype, so it likely reflects a read error. The sample contains more than one DNA sequence encoding this CDR3. Here the CDR3 DNA reads TGTGCCTGTGACACCGTGAGTAGGGTCCTAGGAAACGAAACCGATAAACTCATCTTT. Amino acids: CACDTVSRVLGNETDKLIF. V and J are TRDV2 and TRDJ1; a weak D match, TRDD2 (5 bases). The J gene, left out of TCRdb, was set here by checking the DNA against germline. Germline CDR1 reads GEAIGNYY; CDR2 reads EKD. Trimming took off 0 bases at V and 2 bases at J, with 24 bases between the two ends. The CDR3 consists of 19 residues.

Regarding this clone: TCRdb's protein for this DNA is that of a much larger clone and differs from the translation at residue 4, likely a read error; the protein shown is the DNA translation. This chain uses TRDV2 with TRDJ1, with TRDD3 matching 13 bases. Matching the DNA to germline supplied the J gene, which TCRdb does not give. V lost 5 bases and J lost 0; bases outside the gene matches: 17. Per the germline V gene, CDR1 is GEAIGNYY and CDR2 is EKD. The CDR3 has 20 amino acids. DNA of the CDR3: TGTGCCTGTGGCTCCGGGTACTGGGGGATACGCGGGGAAAACACCGATAAACTCATCTTT. This encodes CACGSGYWGIRGENTDKLIF.

About this clone itself: TCRdb lists the protein of a much larger clone for this DNA, which differs at residue 19, so this is likely a read error; the protein given here is translated from the DNA itself. The V gene is TRDV1, the J gene TRDJ1, with 10 positions matching TRDD3. Germline V lookup: CDR1 TSWWSYY, CDR2 QGS. The length of the CDR3 is 23 residues. The CDR3 nucleotides read TGTGCTCTTGGGGAATTTTTTCCGTTTTCCTACGTGGGGGGATACGTAGCCACCAATAAACTCATCTTT. Amino acids: CALGEFFPFSYVGGYVATNKLIF.

Concerning this clone: The TCRdb protein comes from a much larger clone and disagrees with this DNA's translation at residue 17, likely due to a read error; the protein given here is derived from the DNA. TRDV1 is the V gene, and the J gene was not called; TRDD3 is the table's D call and was not checked against the DNA. The CDR3 sequence is 18 residues long. Germline values: CDR1 TSWWSYY, CDR2 QGS. For the CDR3, the DNA is TGTGCTCTTGGGGATGAAAGGAGGGGGATGGACCACACCGATAAACTCACCTTT. Translation gives CALGDERRGMDHTDKLTF.

Ten or more counts support this clone. Translating this DNA gives a protein that differs at residue 12 from the TCRdb one, which belongs to a much larger clone; a read error is likely, and the protein shown is this translation. CDR3 nucleotides: TGTGCCTGTGACACCGCCGAAGAGAACAGGGACGCCCGACAGATGTTTTTC. Encoded protein: CACDTAEENRDARQMFF. The chain recombines TRDV2 with TRDJ3; no definite D call. TCRdb gives no J gene; it was assigned here by matching the DNA to germline. The CDR3 totals 17 residues. Germline V gene sequence: CDR1 GEAIGNYY, CDR2 EKD.

On this clone: It differs at one base from a far larger clone, so likely a read error. Other DNA sequences in the sample encode the same CDR3. The chain uses TRDV1 and TRDJ1, with D perhaps TRDD3 (5 bases). CDR1 is TSWWSYY and CDR2 is QGS in the germline V gene. This CDR3 contains 16 residues. With 4 bases removed from V and 1 base from J, the gap between germline ends came to 16 bases. CDR3 nucleotide sequence: TGTGCTCTTGGGGTCCCGGGGACACTCTTCACCGATAAACTCATCTTT. It codes for CALGVPGTLFTDKLIF.

This clone was found many times. The chain uses TRDV1 and TRDJ1, with a weak D call TRDD2 (6 bases). Trimming stripped 5 bases from V and 0 bases from J, with 19 bases between. Germline CDR1 is TSWWSYY and CDR2 is QGS. This CDR3 has 17 amino acids. The CDR3 region is CALGSPPSGFYTDKLIF. In DNA, the CDR3 is TGTGCTCTTGGGTCCCCCCCTTCCGGGTTTTACACCGATAAACTCATCTTT.

This clone has more than one count but fewer than ten. A read error likely explains why the TCRdb protein, taken from a much larger clone, differs from this DNA's translation at residue 16; the protein shown is translated from the DNA. The CDR3 reads CACDPRLSYDVLGDTSYTDKLIF. CDR3 nucleotide sequence: TGTGCCTGTGACCCTCGCCTCTCCTACGACGTACTGGGGGATACCTCGTACACCGATAAACTCATCTTT. The chain links TRDV2 to TRDJ1; 12 positions agree with TRDD3. No J gene was available from TCRdb, and it was assigned here by a germline match of the DNA. Germline V gives CDR1 GEAIGNYY, CDR2 EKD. The CDR3 sequence is 23 residues long. Trimming cost V 3 bases and J 0 bases; bases outside gene matches: 25.

This clone was counted only a few times. This DNA's translation differs at residue 15 from TCRdb's protein, which comes from a much larger clone; a read error is likely, and the protein shown is translated from the DNA. The rearrangement uses TRDV1 and TRDJ1, with TRDD3 matching 10 bases. TCRdb carries no J gene annotation; the J gene was assigned here by matching the DNA with germline. Per germline, CDR1 TSWWSYY and CDR2 QGS. This CDR3 has 20 residues. Trimming took 2 bases from V and 3 from J; bases not matched to a gene: 18. The CDR3 loop reads CALGESEMRTGGWYADKLIF. CDR3 in DNA: TGTGCTCTTGGGGAATCAGAGATGCGTACTGGGGGATGGTACGCCGATAAACTCATCTTT.

About this clone: TCRdb has a much larger clone's protein, which differs at residue 10 from the translation of this DNA, likely because of a read error; what is shown is the protein translated from the DNA. The rearrangement joins TRDV2 to TRDJ1; tentative D call: TRDD3 (6 bases). Trimming removed 2 bases at V and 4 bases at J, with 16 bases between. The CDR3 is made up of 15 amino acids. Looked up from germline, CDR1 is GEAIGNYY and CDR2 is EKD. The DNA of the CDR3 is TGTGCCTGTGACATTTTGGGGATGGCGAGCGATAAACTCATCTTT. Protein product: CACDILGMASDKLIF.

With regard to this clone: TCRdb's protein, taken from a much larger clone, differs from this DNA's translation at residue 8, likely owing to a read error; the protein displayed comes from the DNA. V gene TRDV1 combines with J gene TRDJ1; weak D call: TRDD2 (5 bases). The J gene is absent in TCRdb and was assigned here via DNA matching to germline. Trimming pared 3 bases from V and 2 bases from J, leaving 22 bases between. The CDR3 is 18 amino acids. Germline V lookup: CDR1 TSWWSYY, CDR2 QGS. The CDR3 loop is CALGDFPRFPGRTDKLIF. The CDR3 DNA reads as TGTGCTCTTGGGGACTTTCCACGGTTTCCTGGTCGAACCGATAAACTCATCTTT.

As for this clone: With only one base between it and a far larger clone, this is likely a read error. The same CDR3 is also encoded by other DNA sequences in this sample. The chain's CDR3 is CACDSVHAGGYAKENKLIF. DNA for the CDR3: TGTGCCTGTGACTCCGTGCATGCGGGGGGATACGCGAAAGAGAATAAGCTCATCTTT. A V gene of TRDV2 was called, but no J gene was assigned; the tabulated D call, TRDD3, remains unverified against the DNA. Germline lookup yields CDR1 GEAIGNYY and CDR2 EKD. CDR3 length: 19 residues.

This clone was seen more than once but under ten times. The TCRdb protein, from a much larger clone, departs from this DNA's translation at residue 5, likely by read error; the protein shown derives from the DNA. This chain uses TRDV1 with TRDJ1, with 11 bases identical to TRDD3. Germline matching of the DNA provided the J gene here, since TCRdb leaves it blank. V gave up 4 bases and J gave up 0 bases; unmatched junction bases: 10. The length of the CDR3 is 18 residues. Germline loops: CDR1 TSWWSYY, CDR2 QGS. CDR3 DNA sequence: TGTGCTCTTGGGGGACTTTACTGGGGGATAAGGTACACCGATAAACTCATCTTT. Amino acid sequence: CALGGLYWGIRYTDKLIF.

Comment on this clone: TCRdb shows a much larger clone's protein in place of this DNA's translation, and the two differ at residue 6, likely through a read error; the protein shown is translated from the DNA. The V call is TRDV1, the J call TRDJ1; 8 positions match TRDD3. The J gene, missing from TCRdb, was assigned here through DNA to germline matching. V was clipped by 3 bases and J by 1 base; unmatched bases: 16. Germline CDR1 reads TSWWSYY; CDR2 reads QGS. The length of the CDR3 is 19 residues. The CDR3 spells CALGDTYEYWGPLTDKLIF. Here the CDR3 DNA reads TGTGCTCTTGGGGACACCTACGAATACTGGGGGCCGCTCACCGATAAACTCATCTTT.